A selection of T cell receptor beta chains follows, all from one sample in a study of control samples from healthy donors and cancer patients. Repertoires were generated with immunoSEQ multiplex PCR, while TCRdb's copy carries only in-frame clones and drops some. The sample shows about 130,000 clones, around 94% of them seen only once. Input material: PBMCs. The receptors derive from a man aged 55 to 70 with colorectal cancer. The CDR3 runs from the conserved cysteine through the conserved F or W. D genes are given only for firm matches. Part of the rows lack a size; the others show once, few, many or a class for expanded clones.

v_gene	abundance	d_gene	j_gene	CDR3aa	CDR3nt
TRBV30	NA	NA	TRBJ2-3	CAWSKQGNPTDTQYF	TGTGCCTGGAGTAAACAGGGAAATCCGACAGATACGCAGTATTTT
TRBV19	NA	NA	TRBJ1-1	CASSMTANTEAFF	TGTGCCAGTAGTATGACAGCGAACACTGAAGCTTTCTTT
TRBV6-5	NA	TRBD1	TRBJ2-3	CASSYTGGVDTQYF	TGTGCCAGCAGTTACACAGGGGGCGTGGATACGCAGTATTTT
TRBV7-9	once	NA	TRBJ2-7	CASSDTSYEQYF	TGTGCCAGCTCAGACACCTCCTACGAGCAGTACTTC
TRBV19	NA	NA	TRBJ1-1	CASSMRENTEAFF	TGTGCCAGTAGTATGAGGGAGAACACTGAAGCTTTCTTT
TRBV6-6	NA	NA	TRBJ1-1	CAGAKDDTEAFF	TGTGCCGGAGCAAAGGACGACACTGAAGCTTTCTTT
TRBV7-2	NA	TRBD1	TRBJ1-5	CASSLEDRASQPQHF	TGTGCCAGCAGCTTAGAGGACAGGGCGAGTCAGCCCCAGCATTTT
TRBV6-6	NA	TRBD2	TRBJ2-7	CASSRSTSGGGEQYF	TGTGCCAGCAGTCGCTCGACTAGCGGGGGAGGTGAGCAGTACTTC
TRBV19	NA	TRBD1	TRBJ1-1	CASSRVTGVTEAFF	TGTGCCAGTAGTAGGGTCACAGGGGTCACTGAAGCTTTCTTT
TRBV29-1	NA	NA	TRBJ1-1	CSVEDLGGTEAFF	TGCAGCGTTGAAGATCTGGGGGGAACTGAAGCTTTCTTT
TRBV24-1	few	TRBD1	TRBJ1-1	CATSAWTGGAGTEAFF	TGTGCCACCAGTGCATGGACAGGGGGCGCCGGGACTGAAGCTTTCTTT
TRBV24-1	NA	NA	TRBJ2-1	CATSDFDRTSSYNEQFF	TGTGCCACCAGTGATTTTGACAGGACTAGCTCCTACAATGAGCAGTTCTTC
TRBV29-1	NA	TRBD1	TRBJ1-6	CSVRQGNNSPLHF	TGCAGCGTTCGACAGGGGAATAATTCACCCCTCCACTTT
TRBV15	few	TRBD1	TRBJ2-7	CATSRGDSSYEQYF	TGTGCCACCAGCAGGGGGGACAGTTCCTACGAGCAGTACTTC
TRBV19	once	NA	TRBJ2-5	CASSITGWAETQYF	TGTGCCAGTAGTATAACTGGATGGGCAGAGACCCAGTACTTC
TRBV29-1	NA	TRBD1	TRBJ1-1	CSVDRVVNTEAFF	TGCAGCGTCGACAGGGTTGTGAACACTGAAGCTTTCTTT
TRBV7-9	NA	NA	TRBJ2-7	CASSSRESYEQYF	TGTGCCAGCAGCTCCAGAGAATCCTACGAGCAGTACTTC
TRBV19	NA	TRBD2	TRBJ2-3	CASSMVIGAGATDTQYF	TGTGCCAGTAGTATGGTCATAGGAGCGGGGGCAACAGATACGCAGTATTTT
TRBV29-1	once	NA	TRBJ2-5	CSVGGSEETQYF	TGCAGCGTTGGAGGGTCTGAAGAGACCCAGTACTTC
TRBV30	NA	NA	TRBJ2-7	CAWSTVAYEQYF	TGTGCCTGGAGTACGGTAGCCTACGAGCAGTACTTC
TRBV6-1	NA	NA	TRBJ2-1	CASSESEIPGSLPIDEQFF	TGTGCCAGCAGTGAATCTGAGATCCCAGGGTCCCTTCCAATAGATGAGCAGTTCTTC
TRBV10-2	NA	NA	TRBJ2-1	CASSESRQGLRPRNNEQFF	TGCGCCAGCAGTGAGTCAAGGCAGGGATTGCGCCCCAGGAACAATGAGCAGTTCTTC
TRBV10-3	NA	NA	TRBJ1-1	CAISEGGGHTEAFF	TGTGCCATCAGTGAGGGAGGCGGACACACTGAAGCTTTCTTT
TRBV28	NA	TRBD2	TRBJ2-5	CASSLGGGSQETQYF	TGTGCCAGCAGTTTAGGGGGAGGGTCCCAAGAGACCCAGTACTTC
TRBV3-1/TRBV3-2	NA	TRBD1	TRBJ2-3	CASSQAGTGVGQYF	TGTGCCAGCAGCCAAGCCGGGACAGGGGTAGGGCAGTATTTT
TRBV7-9	NA	NA	TRBJ2-7	CASSLVRRAESYEQYF	TGTGCCAGCAGCTTAGTAAGGAGGGCTGAGTCCTACGAGCAGTACTTC
TRBV6-2/TRBV6-3	NA	NA	TRBJ1-1	CASSYFGQEAFF	TGTGCCAGCAGTTACTTCGGACAAGAAGCTTTCTTT
TRBV30	NA	NA	TRBJ1-4	CAWSVGSQIPEKLFF	TGTGCCTGGAGTGTTGGGTCCCAAATTCCTGAAAAACTGTTTTTT
TRBV7-2	NA	NA	TRBJ1-2	CASSLRVNYGYTF	TGTGCCAGCAGCTTAAGGGTGAACTATGGCTACACCTTC
TRBV19	NA	TRBD2	TRBJ2-2	CASSIETGLSADAGELFF	TGTGCCAGTAGTATAGAGACGGGACTATCGGCAGACGCCGGGGAGCTGTTTTTT
TRBV4-3	NA	TRBD2	TRBJ2-5	CASSQDHLAGHEETQYF	TGCGCCAGCAGCCAAGATCATTTAGCGGGCCACGAAGAGACCCAGTACTTC
TRBV6-5	NA	NA	TRBJ1-2	CASSPKDRNYGYTF	TGTGCCAGCAGTCCCAAGGACCGCAACTATGGCTACACCTTC
TRBV7-7	NA	TRBD2	TRBJ2-3	CASSLTHQRGITDTQYF	TGTGCCAGCAGCTTAACCCACCAGCGGGGAATCACAGATACGCAGTATTTT
TRBV7-2	NA	NA	TRBJ2-3	CASSSPRLADTQYF	TGTGCCAGCAGCTCTCCGAGACTGGCAGATACGCAGTATTTT
TRBV12-2	once	NA	TRBJ1-2	CASRSQGSNYGYTF	TGTGCAAGTCGCTCACAGGGATCTAACTATGGCTACACCTTC
TRBV12-3/TRBV12-4	NA	NA	TRBJ1-5	CASSLRNQPQHF	TGTGCCAGCAGTTTAAGGAATCAGCCCCAGCATTTT
TRBV7-2	NA	TRBD2	TRBJ2-5	CASSPVLAGAGAQYF	TGTGCCAGCAGCCCGGTGCTAGCGGGGGCTGGGGCCCAGTACTTC